Listed here are 14 T cell receptor beta chains from one sample, sequenced in a study of neurological immune-mediated disorders. Using its own MiXCR run on the 5' RACE reads, TCRdb lists one record per CDR3 protein. The sample includes roughly 100,000 distinct CDR3 sequences, approximately 11% of them seen just once. Time point: longitudinal time-point 3. Sequenced material: PBMCs. Receptors were obtained from a female donor with HTLV-1-associated myelopathy (HAM/TSP).

With regard to this clonotype: Possible read error: a much larger clone is one base away. The chain is built from TRBV7-2 and TRBJ2-3; TRBD2 matches at 7 bases. V dropped 4 bases and J dropped 3; count of bases not matched to a gene: 10. Looked up from germline, CDR1 is SGHTA and CDR2 is FQGNSA. CDR3 length: 16 amino acids. The CDR3, as DNA: TGTGCCAGCAGCTCCCAGGAGCGGGGTCTGACAGATACGCAGTATTTT. Protein: CASSSQERGLTDTQYF.

In its sample, this clonotype was seen many times. This chain links TRBV20-1 with TRBJ2-3; 8 nucleotides agree with TRBD2. Germline CDR1 reads DFQATT; CDR2 reads SNEGSKA (reference sequence). V dropped 6 bases and J dropped 5; count of bases not matched to a gene: 13. The CDR3 is 15 residues long. Written as DNA, the CDR3 is TGCAGTGCCCCGGCGGGGGGCGGTGCGTTAGATACGCAGTATTTT. Translating gives CSAPAGGGALDTQYF.

This clonotype is labeled medium-sized. V is TRBV3-1 and J is TRBJ1-1, with unresolved D. This CDR3 has 13 residues. CDR1 is LGHDT and CDR2 is YNNKEL in the germline V gene (reference sequence). V lost 2 bases and J lost 0, with 4 bases in between. The CDR3 nucleotides read TGTGCCAGCAGCCAAAACATGAACACTGAAGCTTTCTTT. The encoded protein is CASSQNMNTEAFF.

This clonotype was counted many times. The chain uses TRBV12-3 or TRBV12-4 and TRBJ2-3; no firm D call. CDR3 length: 12 amino acids. Deletions cut 5 bases from V and 6 bases from J, with 9 bases between. CDR3 in DNA: TGTGCCAGCAGTGTTGTACGGGATACGCAGTATTTT. Protein product: CASSVVRDTQYF.

The chain links TRBV29-1 to TRBJ2-7; D perhaps matches TRBD1 (7 bases). CDR3 length equals 13 residues. Germline CDR1 is SQVTM and CDR2 is ANQGSEA. Trimming shortened V by 7 bases and J by 6 bases, and 19 bases separated the two germline ends. DNA of the CDR3: TGCAGCGCTATGGCTTACAGGGGAGGCGAGCAGTACTTC. This gives the protein CSAMAYRGGEQYF.

This clonotype was detected ten times or more. V and J are TRBV18 and TRBJ1-1, with D perhaps matching TRBD1 (6 bases). V was clipped by 1 base and J by 6 bases, with 6 bases between them. The CDR3 is 12 residues long. Germline-derived CDR1 and CDR2 are KGHSH and LQKENI. The CDR3 coding sequence is TGTGCCAGCTCACCACAGGGGGCTGAAGCTTTCTTT. Its translation is CASSPQGAEAFF.

Only a few counts were recorded for this clonotype. This sequence joins TRBV6-5 and TRBJ2-3; the D gene is possibly TRBD2 (5 bases). Germline V gene data show CDR1 as MNHEY and CDR2 as SVGAGI. This CDR3 is built from 12 residues. The V end lost 6 bases, the J end lost 6 bases, and 10 bases lay between the germline ends. This chain's CDR3 is CASSDGGDTQYF. CDR3 coding DNA: TGTGCCAGCAGCGACGGAGGTGATACGCAGTATTTT.

Ten or more counts support this clonotype. The chain uses TRBV2 and TRBJ1-1; no definite D call. The germline V and J ends were trimmed by 6 bases and 8 bases, with 7 bases remaining between them. This CDR3 region has 10 residues. Germline V gene sequence: CDR1 SNHLY, CDR2 FYNNEI. As DNA, the CDR3 is TGTGCCAGCAGGATCCGGGAAGCTTTCTTT. Its protein is CASRIREAFF.

Ten or more counts support this clonotype. V usage is TRBV20-1 and J usage is TRBJ1-1, with D unclear. This CDR3 spans 12 amino acids. Trimming cost V 3 bases and J 1 base, with 6 bases left between them. Germline-derived CDR1 and CDR2 are DFQATT and SNEGSKA (reference sequence). CDR3 sequence reads: CSARPGNTEAFF. The CDR3 nucleotides read TGCAGTGCTAGGCCTGGGAACACTGAAGCTTTCTTT.

As for this clonotype: Possible read error: a much larger clone is one base away. This chain links TRBV2 with TRBJ2-7, with 10 bases matching TRBD1. Germline V lookup: CDR1 SNHLY, CDR2 FYNNEI. The ends lost 10 bases at V and 2 bases at J; junction bases unmatched: 17. This CDR3 region has 17 residues. CDR3 nucleotide sequence: TGTGCCAACAGCCTTACACTTCCCGGGACAGGGGCCTACGAGCAGTACTTC. Its protein is CANSLTLPGTGAYEQYF.

Many counts were recorded for this clonotype. The V call is TRBV7-2, the J call TRBJ2-7, with 10 bases that match TRBD1. Germline CDR1 and CDR2: SGHTA and FQGNSA. CDR3 length equals 16 residues. The J segment lost 3 bases and the V segment lost 6 bases, leaving 11 bases of the junction unmatched. The CDR3: CASSPGTGVGSYEQYF. As DNA, the CDR3 is TGTGCCAGCAGTCCCGGGACAGGGGTGGGGAGCTACGAGCAGTACTTC.

With regard to this clonotype: This sequence may be a read error, since a much larger clone differs from it by one base. V usage is TRBV4-1 and J usage is TRBJ2-1; 8 nucleotides match TRBD1. With V trimmed by 4 bases and J by 8 bases, 4 bases remained unmatched. Germline lookup yields CDR1 MGHRA and CDR2 YSYEKL. This CDR3 is 13 amino acids long. The CDR3, as DNA: TGCGCCAGCAGCCCGGACAGGGTCGATGAGCAGTTCTTC. Protein product: CASSPDRVDEQFF.

Details on this clonotype: A much more abundant neighbour one base away suggests this may be a read error. This chain links TRBV20-1 with TRBJ2-1; TRBD2 might be the D (7 bases). This CDR3 has 15 residues. Looked up from germline, CDR1 is DFQATT and CDR2 is SNEGSKA (reference sequence). Trimming stripped 3 bases from V and 3 bases from J, with 15 bases between. The CDR3 nucleotides are TGCAGTGCTAGGTCTATCGGGGGGCTCTACAATGAGCAGTTCTTC. Translation gives CSARSIGGLYNEQFF.

This clonotype was observed many times. V and J are TRBV5-1 and TRBJ2-1; TRBD1 matches at 12 bases. The CDR3 spans 14 residues. With 3 bases clipped from V and 10 bases from J, the junction kept 5 bases outside the gene matches. CDR1 is SGHRS, CDR2 YFSETQ, per germline. The CDR3 here is CASSSGTGGREQFF. The CDR3 DNA is TGCGCCAGCAGCTCCGGGACAGGGGGCCGAGAGCAGTTCTTC.